This TCR beta chain was found in a study of T-cell reconstitution after alpha-beta-depleted transplantation in children. Remarks on this clonotype: The antigen remains unidentified.

Researchers prepared the TCRbeta library using unique molecular identifiers, the study reports. One entry per CDR3 protein results from TCRdb running MiXCR on the PCR reads. Of just over 950,000 distinct CDR3 sequences in the sample, 25% to 30% were seen once. Points from the study as a whole: Reports say that about two months after transplant, the alpha-beta T cells came out of several hundred graft clones that had expanded. The high TCRbeta diversity at day 60 in some patients came from surviving recipient T cells and thymic progenitors. One year after transplant, T-cell counts and diversity came mostly from newly produced T cells.

Germline CDR1 is SGHDT and CDR2 is YYEEEE. The V gene lost 4 bases and the J gene lost 3 bases, with 10 bases spanning the gap. The CDR3 runs 13 residues. The source was PBMCs, mostly from graft donor cells, collected 360 days after TCRalphabeta/CD19-depleted stem cell transplant. This receptor was taken from a boy under two years old who had a stem cell transplant for SCID, so the T cells may come from the graft donor. The chain has TRBV5-6 and TRBJ2-5; D unresolved. In DNA form, the CDR3 reads TGTGCCAGCAGCGGACGTACGAAAGAGACCCAGTACTTC. Translation gives CASSGRTKETQYF.